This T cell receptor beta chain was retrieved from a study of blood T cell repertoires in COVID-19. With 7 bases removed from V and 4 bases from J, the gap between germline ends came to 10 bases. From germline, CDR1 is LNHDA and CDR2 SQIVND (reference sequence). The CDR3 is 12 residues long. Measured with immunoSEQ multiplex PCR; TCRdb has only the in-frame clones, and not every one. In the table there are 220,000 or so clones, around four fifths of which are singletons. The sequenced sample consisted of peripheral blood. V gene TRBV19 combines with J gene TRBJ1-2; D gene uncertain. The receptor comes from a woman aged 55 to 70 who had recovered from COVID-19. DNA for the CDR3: TGTGCCAGTAAGGCACGGAGCTATGGCTACACCTTC. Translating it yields CASKARSYGYTF.